A single sample is the source of the 28 T cell receptor beta chains below, sequenced in a study of blood T cell repertoires in COVID-19. Method: immunoSEQ multiplex PCR; TCRdb's copy keeps in-frame clones and lacks some. The sample carries more than 120,000 clones, 87% recorded once. Material for sequencing was peripheral blood. These receptors originate from a woman aged 45 to 65 with acute or convalescent COVID-19.

The DNA of the CDR3 is TGCGCCAGCAGCTTGGTCGAAGGAGAGGGCACTGAAGCTTTCTTT. Its translation: CASSLVEGEGTEAFF. The gene calls are TRBV5-1 and TRBJ1-1; no firm D call. Germline values: CDR1 SGHRS, CDR2 YFSETQ. The CDR3 has 15 residues. The ends were cut back, 0 bases at V and 4 bases at J, with 13 bases in the middle.

The chain links TRBV24-1 to TRBJ2-3; 10 bases align to TRBD1. The trim removed 5 bases at V and 1 base at J, leaving 5 bases unmatched. CDR1 KGHDR and CDR2 SFDVKD come from the germline V gene. CDR3 length equals 16 residues. This CDR3 reads CATSVAGTGGTDTQYF. In DNA, the CDR3 is TGTGCCACCAGTGTGGCCGGGACAGGGGGCACAGATACGCAGTATTTT.

The chain couples TRBV19 to TRBJ1-1; 11 bases match TRBD1. V lost 7 bases, J lost 7 bases, and 5 bases stayed unmatched. This CDR3 contains 13 residues. The germline gives CDR1 LNHDA, CDR2 SQIVND (reference sequence). CDR3 nucleotide sequence: TGTGCCAGTATCCGGGACAGGGGGTTTGAAGCTTTCTTT. Translation gives CASIRDRGFEAFF.

The chain combines TRBV7-3 with TRBJ1-5; 10 bases line up with TRBD1. In germline, CDR1 is SGHTA, CDR2 FQGTGA. The V and J ends lost 3 bases and 6 bases, in that order; junction bases with no gene match: 2. This CDR3 contains 14 residues. The CDR3 sequence is CASSLTGGFQPQHF. The CDR3 DNA is TGTGCCAGCAGCTTGACAGGGGGCTTTCAGCCCCAGCATTTT.

This sequence joins TRBV29-1 and TRBJ1-5, with D maybe TRBD1 (6 bases). This CDR3 spans 12 amino acids. Germline V CDR1 and CDR2: SQVTM, ANQGSEA. The CDR3 reads CRDVRGNQPQHF. The CDR3 nucleotides read TGCAGGGATGTGAGGGGGAATCAGCCCCAGCATTTT.

The chain uses TRBV3-1 (or the pseudogene TRBV3-2) and TRBJ1-2, with D hard to call. Germline V lookup: CDR1 LGHDT, CDR2 YNNKEL (reference sequence). The CDR3 contains 14 residues. The V gene lost 0 bases and the J gene lost 4 bases, with 9 bases spanning the gap. The CDR3 spells CASSQDQQSYGYTF. The CDR3 DNA follows: TGTGCCAGCAGCCAAGATCAACAGAGCTATGGCTACACCTTC.

The table lists this clone with a count of one. This chain joins TRBV6-5 and TRBJ2-7; the match to TRBD2 covers 10 bases. This CDR3 is 15 amino acids long. CDR1 MNHEY and CDR2 SVGAGI come from the germline V gene. V shed 0 bases, J shed 4 bases, and the junction held 3 bases outside the gene matches. CDR3 sequence (DNA): TGTGCCAGCAGTTACTCGGGGACTAGCGTGTACGAGCAGTACTTC. Its translation is CASSYSGTSVYEQYF.

Sample share makes this clone medium-sized. The same CDR3 is also encoded by other DNA sequences in this sample. The chain has TRBV5-1 and TRBJ1-2, with 8 bases identical to TRBD1. This CDR3 is built from 12 residues. The trim removed 4 bases at V and 7 bases at J, leaving 3 bases unmatched. Germline V gives CDR1 SGHRS, CDR2 YFSETQ. CDR3 nucleotide sequence: TGCGCCAGCAGCCCTACAGGGGGTGGCTACACCTTC. This gives the protein CASSPTGGGYTF.

This chain connects TRBV5-4 to TRBJ2-7, with 10 bases aligning to TRBD1. CDR3 length: 15 residues. With V trimmed by 4 bases and J by 0 bases, 4 bases remained unmatched. Looked up from germline, CDR1 is SGHNT and CDR2 is YYREEE (reference sequence). DNA for the CDR3: TGTGCCAGCAGCCGCGGGACAGGGGCCTCCTACGAGCAGTACTTC. It yields the protein CASSRGTGASYEQYF.

This CDR3 reads CASSLGADESGELFF. CDR3 sequence (DNA): TGTGCCAGTAGTTTGGGGGCGGATGAGAGCGGGGAGCTGTTTTTT. This rearrangement joins TRBV19 to TRBJ2-2, with D tentatively TRBD1 (6 bases). The germline gives CDR1 LNHDA, CDR2 SQIVND (reference sequence). The V end lost 5 bases, the J end lost 7 bases, and 17 bases lay between the germline ends. This CDR3 region has 15 residues. Variable domain in full (rest from reference TRBV19 and TRBJ2-2): DGGITQSPKYLFRKEGQNVTLSCEQNLNHDAMYWYRQDPGQGLRLIYYSQIVNDFQKGDIAEGYSVSREKKESFPLTVTSAQKNPTAFYLCASSLGADESGELFFGEGSRLTVL.

The V gene is TRBV12-3 or TRBV12-4, the J gene TRBJ1-2, with D possibly TRBD1 on 5 matching bases. This CDR3 is 13 amino acids long. V was trimmed by 10 bases and J by 4 bases, leaving 16 bases between them. CDR3 in amino acids: CATLRTPSYGYTF. CDR3 nucleotides: TGTGCCACCCTTAGGACACCTAGCTATGGCTACACCTTC.

The chain couples TRBV19 to TRBJ2-4; D unresolved. The CDR3 is 13 residues long. Germline V lookup: CDR1 LNHDA, CDR2 SQIVND (reference sequence). Trimming took 7 bases from V and 0 from J, leaving 7 bases between them. The CDR3 coding sequence is TGTGCCAGTATTTCCCTAGCCAAAAACATTCAGTACTTC. Amino acids: CASISLAKNIQYF.

The genes are TRBV3-1 (or the pseudogene TRBV3-2) and TRBJ2-3; tentative D call: TRBD1 (5 bases). V was trimmed by 1 base and J by 3 bases, leaving 5 bases between them. Germline CDR1 and CDR2: LGHDT and YNNKEL (reference sequence). CDR3 size: 13 residues. The CDR3 loop reads CASSQGTTDTQYF. CDR3 DNA sequence: TGTGCCAGCAGCCAAGGGACAACAGATACGCAGTATTTT.

This clone appeared once. The J gene is TRBJ1-2, the V gene TRBV7-2, with D maybe TRBD1 (6 bases). The germline V and J ends were trimmed by 3 bases and 14 bases, with 16 bases remaining between them. Looked up from germline, CDR1 is SGHTA and CDR2 is FQGNSA. This CDR3 has 12 amino acids. DNA of the CDR3: TGTGCCAGCAGCTTGAGCCAGGGGCGGAATACCTTC. Amino acids: CASSLSQGRNTF.

The chain links TRBV19 to TRBJ2-7; 11 bases map to TRBD2. This CDR3 has 18 amino acids. Germline V gene sequence: CDR1 LNHDA, CDR2 SQIVND (reference sequence). J lost 2 bases, V lost 5 bases, and 14 bases had no gene match. CDR3 sequence reads: CASSPHQRTSGYTYEQYF. CDR3 coding DNA: TGTGCCAGTAGTCCCCACCAGCGGACTAGCGGGTACACCTACGAGCAGTACTTC.

The V call is TRBV29-1, the J call TRBJ1-1, with a weak D call TRBD1 (6 bases). CDR1 is SQVTM, CDR2 ANQGSEA, per germline. V gave up 0 bases and J gave up 5 bases, with 19 bases separating them. This CDR3 contains 16 residues. In nucleotides, the CDR3 is TGCAGCGTTGAAGATGTCCAGGGGTTTTATGGAACTGAAGCTTTCTTT. This codes for CSVEDVQGFYGTEAFF.

This chain joins TRBV30 and TRBJ2-5; D is ambiguous. CDR1 is GTSNPN, CDR2 SVGIG, per germline (reference sequence). The CDR3 consists of 11 residues. V was shortened by 4 bases and J by 2 bases, with 5 bases between the two germline ends. CDR3 region: CAWNSQETQYF. The CDR3 DNA follows: TGTGCCTGGAACTCTCAAGAGACCCAGTACTTC.

The chain employs TRBV20-1 and TRBJ1-5; D unclear. Trimming removed 3 bases from V and 0 bases from J, with 12 bases in between. CDR1 is DFQATT, CDR2 SNEGSKA, per germline (reference sequence). This CDR3 has 15 residues. CDR3 nucleotide sequence: TGCAGTGCTAGTTACGGAGCTAATAGCAATCAGCCCCAGCATTTT. This codes for CSASYGANSNQPQHF.

The genes are TRBV14 and TRBJ1-6, with D hard to call. There are 13 residues in the CDR3. The germline V and J ends were trimmed by 1 base and 7 bases, with 5 bases remaining between them. Looked up from germline, CDR1 is SGHDN and CDR2 is FVKESK. CDR3 region: CASSQARNSPLHF. In DNA form, the CDR3 reads TGTGCCAGCAGCCAAGCTAGGAATTCACCCCTCCACTTT.

This clone was seen only once. The chain employs TRBV4-2 and TRBJ1-1; 10 positions agree with TRBD1. CDR3 length: 16 residues. Trimming removed 3 bases from V and 2 bases from J; junction bases left unmatched: 6. The germline CDR1 and CDR2 sequences are LGHNA and YNFKEQ. CDR3 amino acids: CASSHRQGAGNTEAFF. The CDR3 DNA follows: TGTGCCAGCAGCCATCGACAGGGGGCCGGAAACACTGAAGCTTTCTTT.

The V gene is TRBV19, the J gene TRBJ1-2, with D possibly being TRBD1 (5 bases). The CDR3 is 20 residues long. CDR1 and CDR2 from the germline V gene are LNHDA and SQIVND (reference sequence). Trimming pared 2 bases from V and 0 bases from J, leaving 25 bases between. The CDR3 here is CASSIPGSTHLTVSNYGYTF. The CDR3 bases are TGTGCCAGTAGTATACCCGGATCCACTCATCTGACAGTATCTAACTATGGCTACACCTTC.

This clone came up a few times. The chain couples TRBV7-6 to TRBJ2-1; 11 nucleotides match TRBD2. From germline, CDR1 is SGHVS and CDR2 FNYEAQ. The CDR3 extends over 15 amino acids. Trimming cost V 1 base and J 7 bases; bases outside gene matches: 3. CDR3 residues: CASSLVAGGPNEQFF. CDR3 sequence (DNA): TGTGCCAGCAGCTTAGTAGCGGGGGGGCCGAATGAGCAGTTCTTC.

The V gene is TRBV28, the J gene TRBJ2-7, with 7 nucleotides matching TRBD1. The germline gives CDR1 MDHEN, CDR2 SYDVKM. V was pared by 8 bases and J by 2 bases, with 9 bases of the junction left unmatched. The CDR3 extends over 14 amino acids. CDR3 sequence reads: CASGHRGSTYEQYF. In nucleotides, the CDR3 is TGTGCCAGCGGTCACAGGGGCTCCACCTACGAGCAGTACTTC.

This sequence joins TRBV6-4 and TRBJ1-6, with TRBD1 matching 11 bases. Trimming cost V 4 bases and J 4 bases; bases outside gene matches: 6. Germline assignment: CDR1 MRHNA and CDR2 SNTAGT. The CDR3 extends over 17 amino acids. CDR3 region: CASSVVDRGPYNSPLHF. In nucleotides, the CDR3 is TGTGCCAGCAGTGTCGTGGACAGGGGGCCGTATAATTCACCCCTCCACTTT.

V gene TRBV7-9 combines with J gene TRBJ2-3, with 11 bases matching TRBD2. Looked up from germline, CDR1 is SEHNR and CDR2 is FQNEAQ (reference sequence). There are 17 residues in the CDR3. With V trimmed by 3 bases and J by 4 bases, 9 bases remained unmatched. The CDR3: CASSFGSLAGVADTQYF. CDR3 sequence (DNA): TGTGCCAGCAGCTTCGGGTCACTAGCGGGAGTCGCAGATACGCAGTATTTT.

This clone appeared a single time. J is TRBJ2-3 and V is TRBV6-5; TRBD2 matches 10 bases. The CDR3 spans 16 residues. The ends lost 2 bases at V and 3 bases at J; junction bases unmatched: 5. The V gene's germline CDR1 is MNHEY and CDR2 SVGAGI. DNA for the CDR3: TGTGCCAGCAGTTACAATCCTAGCGGGAGTACAGATACGCAGTATTTT. Translating it yields CASSYNPSGSTDTQYF.

The gene calls are TRBV27 and TRBJ2-1; TRBD1 matches at 8 bases. The germline CDR1 and CDR2 sequences are MNHEY and SMNVEV (reference sequence). The CDR3 runs 15 residues. V gave up 6 bases and J gave up 3 bases; unmatched junction bases: 7. CDR3 coding DNA: TGTGCCAGCAGCCGTGACAGGGGTGGCTACAATGAGCAGTTCTTC. This gives the protein CASSRDRGGYNEQFF.

V gene TRBV18 combines with J gene TRBJ2-1; 10 bases line up with TRBD2. The CDR3 contains 15 residues. CDR1 is KGHSH and CDR2 is LQKENI in the germline V gene. V was pared by 3 bases and J by 6 bases, with 5 bases of the junction left unmatched. The chain's CDR3 is CASSPQRGGSNEQFF. As DNA, the CDR3 is TGTGCCAGCTCACCTCAGCGGGGGGGCTCCAATGAGCAGTTCTTC.